This T cell receptor beta chain was recovered during a study of cytomegalovirus exposure and HLA in healthy donors. The V segment lost 4 bases and the J segment 3 bases; nucleotides outside the gene matches: 10. Germline V lookup: CDR1 SNHLY, CDR2 FYNNEI. This CDR3 region has 16 residues. In the PCR, 60 Vbeta and 13 Jbeta primers were used. Original processing notes: About 83 million unique TCR beta chains, about 12 million shared, were counted in a later analysis. The repertoire was sequenced with immunoSEQ multiplex PCR; TCRdb's copy has only in-frame clones and lacks some. From that table come the V and J calls and clone size; the DNA was used to work out D and trimming. Of about 120,000 clones listed, over 60% are singletons.

The clonotype was recovered from a woman aged 25 to 39 in good health and CMV-seropositive. The chain has TRBV2 and TRBJ2-3, with 7 bases that match TRBD2. Sequencing used PBMCs. The DNA for the CDR3 is TGTGCCAGCAGTGGACTAGCAGGTTTCCGTACAGATACGCAGTATTTT. This sequence encodes CASSGLAGFRTDTQYF.